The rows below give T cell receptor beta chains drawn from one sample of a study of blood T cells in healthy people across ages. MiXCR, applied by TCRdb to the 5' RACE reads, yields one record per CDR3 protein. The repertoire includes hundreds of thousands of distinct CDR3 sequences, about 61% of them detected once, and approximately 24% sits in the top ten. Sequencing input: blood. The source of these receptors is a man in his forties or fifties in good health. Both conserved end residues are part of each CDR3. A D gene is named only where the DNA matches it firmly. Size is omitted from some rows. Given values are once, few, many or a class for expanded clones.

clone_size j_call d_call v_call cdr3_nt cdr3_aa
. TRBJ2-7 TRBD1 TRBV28 TGTGCCAGCAGCACAGGGGGTTTGTCGCTCGAGCAGTACTTC CASSTGGLSLEQYF
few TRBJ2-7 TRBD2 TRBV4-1 TGCGCCAGCAGCCAAGGCGGGGGTAGCTCCTACGAGCAGTACTTC CASSQGGGSSYEQYF
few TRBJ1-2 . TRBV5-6 TGTGCCAGCACGCTTACGCAGTCCTATGGCTACACCTTC CASTLTQSYGYTF
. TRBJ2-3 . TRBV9 TGTGCCAGCAGCGTGAACCGGGACTCTACCGAACCCACAGATACGCAGTATTTT CASSVNRDSTEPTDTQYF
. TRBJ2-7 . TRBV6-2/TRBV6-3 TGTGCCAGCAGTTACCTTAACAGTCCCTACAATGAGCAGTACTTC CASSYLNSPYNEQYF
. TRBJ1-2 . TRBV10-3 TGTGCCATCAGCGATACCGATAGGGGAGGCTATGGCTACACCTTC CAISDTDRGGYGYTF
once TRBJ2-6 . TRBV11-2 TGTGCCAGCAGCTTAACCGGGTCCCACTCTGGGGCCAACGTCCTGACTTTC CASSLTGSHSGANVLTF
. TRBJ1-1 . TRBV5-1 TGCGCCAGCAGCTTGGTGATAAGGAGGAACACTGAAGCTTTCTTT CASSLVIRRNTEAFF
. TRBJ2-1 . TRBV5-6 TGTGCCAGCAGCTCCCGGGGGTTGACTGGCTCCTACAATGAGCAGTTCTTC CASSSRGLTGSYNEQFF
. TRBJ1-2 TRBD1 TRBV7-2 TGTGCCAGCAGCTGGGACAGGGGCAACTATGGCTACACCTTC CASSWDRGNYGYTF
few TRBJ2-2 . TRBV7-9 TGTGCCAGCAGTCAGACAGAAAGCACCACCGGGGAGCTGTTTTTT CASSQTESTTGELFF
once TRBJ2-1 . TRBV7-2 TGTGCCAGCAGCTTAGCAGGCTTTGCGGGGGCCGGCAATGAGCAGTTCTTC CASSLAGFAGAGNEQFF
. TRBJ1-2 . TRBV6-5 TGTGCCAGCAGATCTGCGGGGTCTAACTATGGCTACACCTTC CASRSAGSNYGYTF
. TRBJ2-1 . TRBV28 TGTGCCACCACGGCGGGATTTGTGGATGAGCAGTTCTTC CATTAGFVDEQFF
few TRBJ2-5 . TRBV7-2 TGTGCCAGCAGCTCGGGTCCAAAGGAGACCCAGTACTTC CASSSGPKETQYF
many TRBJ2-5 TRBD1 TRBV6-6 TGTGCCAGCAGGACAGGGGAAGAGACCCAGTACTTC CASRTGEETQYF
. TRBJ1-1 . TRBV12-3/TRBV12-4 TGTGCCAGCAGTTCCGGGGGCATAAGTAAACGGGGGGGGACTGAAGCTTTCTTT CASSSGGISKRGGTEAFF
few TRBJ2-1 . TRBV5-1 TGCGCCAGCACTGACAGTCCCTACAATGAGCAGTTCTTC CASTDSPYNEQFF
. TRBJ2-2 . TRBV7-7 TGTGCCAGCAGCCTTTCGTCAGGGGTTGGCGGGGAGCTGTTTTTT CASSLSSGVGGELFF
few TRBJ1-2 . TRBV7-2 TGTGCCAGCAGCCCACGGATGGGACGGCTCTTATATGGCTACACCTTC CASSPRMGRLLYGYTF
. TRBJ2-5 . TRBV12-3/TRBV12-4 TGTGCCAGCAGTGTCCACAGGGGAGGGGAGACCCCGTACTTC CASSVHRGGETPYF
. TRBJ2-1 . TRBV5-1 TGCGCCAGCAGCGATTACCGCAGCTCCTACAATGAGCAGTTCTTC CASSDYRSSYNEQFF
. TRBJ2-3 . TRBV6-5 TGTGCCAGCAGCCTCGGGGAAGCTATGAGGCAGTATTTT CASSLGEAMRQYF
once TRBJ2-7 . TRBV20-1 TGCAGTGCTAGTGTCCCCGGGCCAGGCCGGAGGGAGCAGTACTTC CSASVPGPGRREQYF
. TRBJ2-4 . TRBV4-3 TGCGCCAGCAGCCAAGATCCCCTAGCTCAGAGGGGGGAGCAGTACTTC CASSQDPLAQRGEQYF
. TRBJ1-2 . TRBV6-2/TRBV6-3 TGTGCCAGCGCGGACAGCGACTATGGCTACACCTTC CASADSDYGYTF
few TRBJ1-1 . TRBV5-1 TGCGCCAGCAGAACCCGTGACTTTAACACTGAGGCTTTCTTT CASRTRDFNTEAFF
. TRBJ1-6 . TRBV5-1 TGCGCCAGCAGCTTGGGTGTCCAGGCAGGGGATAATTCACCCCTCCACTTT CASSLGVQAGDNSPLHF
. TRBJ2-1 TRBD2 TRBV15 TGTGCCACTACGGCGGGGGGGATTCGGGAGCAGTTCTTC CATTAGGIREQFF
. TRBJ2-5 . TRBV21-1 TGTGCCAGCAGCAAAGGGGCTAGCGGACCCGAAGAGACCCAGTACTTC CASSKGASGPEETQYF
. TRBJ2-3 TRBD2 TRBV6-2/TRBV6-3 TGTGCCAGCAGTTATAGCGGGAGCAGCGTAGATACGCAGTATTTT CASSYSGSSVDTQYF
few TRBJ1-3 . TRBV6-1 TGTGCCAGCAGTGAAGTCCCCACCTTTGGAAACACCATATATTTT CASSEVPTFGNTIYF
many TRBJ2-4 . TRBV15 TGTGCCACCAGCAGAGAAAGAACAGGGTCGGGGAAAAACATTCAGTACTTC CATSRERTGSGKNIQYF
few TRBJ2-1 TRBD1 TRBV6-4 TGTGCCAGCAGTGTTGCAGGGGGTTCCCACAATGAGCAGTTCTTC CASSVAGGSHNEQFF
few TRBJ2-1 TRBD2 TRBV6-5 TGTGCCAGCAGTTTCGTTAGCGGGAGAAATGAGCAGTTCTTC CASSFVSGRNEQFF
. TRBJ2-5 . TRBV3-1 TGTGCCAGCAGCCAAGAATTTGGGGCGGTGCGGGAGACCCAGTACTTC CASSQEFGAVRETQYF
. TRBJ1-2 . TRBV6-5 TGTGCCAGCAGTTACTCTCGGAGTTATGGCTACACCTTC CASSYSRSYGYTF
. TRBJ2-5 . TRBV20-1 TGCAGTGCTAGAGATGGTGGTAGCGGTAGTGAGACCCAGTACTTC CSARDGGSGSETQYF
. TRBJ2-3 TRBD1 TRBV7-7 TGTGCTAGCAGCTTACAAGCCGGGACAGTAGATACGCAGTATTTT CASSLQAGTVDTQYF
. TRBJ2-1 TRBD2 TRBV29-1 TGCAGCACACTAGCGGGAGGCACCTTCAATGAGCAGTTCTTC CSTLAGGTFNEQFF
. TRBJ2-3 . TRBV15 TGTGCCACCAGCAGAGAGGGGAGGTCTTGGACGCAGTATTTT CATSREGRSWTQYF
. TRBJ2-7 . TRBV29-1 TGCAGCGCCGCCCAGGGGCCAACGGGCGAGCAGTACTTC CSAAQGPTGEQYF
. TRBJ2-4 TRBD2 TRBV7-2 TGTGCCAGCAGCCTGACGGGGGGAGACATTCAGTACTTC CASSLTGGDIQYF
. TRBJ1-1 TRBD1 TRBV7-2 TGTGCCAGCAGCCCACCAAGGGGGCGGACTGAAGCTTTCTTT CASSPPRGRTEAFF